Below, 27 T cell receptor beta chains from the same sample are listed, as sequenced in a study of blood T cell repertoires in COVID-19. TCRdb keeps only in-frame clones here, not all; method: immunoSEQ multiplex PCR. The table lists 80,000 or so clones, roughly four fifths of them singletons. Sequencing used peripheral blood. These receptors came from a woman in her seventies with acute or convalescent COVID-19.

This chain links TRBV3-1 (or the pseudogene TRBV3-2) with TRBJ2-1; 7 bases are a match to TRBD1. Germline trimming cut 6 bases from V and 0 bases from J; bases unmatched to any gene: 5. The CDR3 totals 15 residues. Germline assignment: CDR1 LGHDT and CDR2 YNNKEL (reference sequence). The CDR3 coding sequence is TGTGCCAGCAGTTCCAGGGGGTTCTCCTACAATGAGCAGTTCTTC. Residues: CASSSRGFSYNEQFF.

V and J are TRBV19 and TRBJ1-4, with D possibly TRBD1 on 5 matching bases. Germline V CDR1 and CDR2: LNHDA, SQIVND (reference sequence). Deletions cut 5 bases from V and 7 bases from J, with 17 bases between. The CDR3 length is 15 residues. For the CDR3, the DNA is TGTGCCAGTAGTCCCTTCCAGGGTCTATCTGAAAAACTGTTTTTT. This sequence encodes CASSPFQGLSEKLFF.

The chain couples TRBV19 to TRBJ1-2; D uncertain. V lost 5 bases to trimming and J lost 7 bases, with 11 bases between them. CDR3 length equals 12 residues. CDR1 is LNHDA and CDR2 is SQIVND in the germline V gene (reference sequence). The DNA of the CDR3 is TGTGCCAGTAGTTTGGGTGGAGTTGGCTACACCTTC. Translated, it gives CASSLGGVGYTF.

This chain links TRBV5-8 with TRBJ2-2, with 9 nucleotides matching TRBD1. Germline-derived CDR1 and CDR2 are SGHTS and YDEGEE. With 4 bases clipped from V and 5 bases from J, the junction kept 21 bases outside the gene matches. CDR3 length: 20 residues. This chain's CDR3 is CASSPRGRFRDRVSTGELFF. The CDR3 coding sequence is TGTGCCAGCAGCCCGCGGGGTAGATTCCGGGACAGGGTGTCAACCGGGGAGCTGTTTTTT. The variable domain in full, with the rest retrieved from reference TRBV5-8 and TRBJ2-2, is EAGVTQSPTHLIKTRGQQATLRCSPISGHTSVYWYQQALGLGLQFLLWYDEGEERNRGNFPPRFSGRQFPNYSSELNVNALELEDSALYLCASSPRGRFRDRVSTGELFFGEGSRLTVL.

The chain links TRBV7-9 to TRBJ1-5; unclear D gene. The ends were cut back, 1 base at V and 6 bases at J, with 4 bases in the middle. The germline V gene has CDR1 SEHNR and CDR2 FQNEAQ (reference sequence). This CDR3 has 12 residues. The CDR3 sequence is CASSLDSQPQHF. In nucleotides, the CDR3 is TGTGCCAGCAGCTTAGATAGTCAGCCCCAGCATTTT.

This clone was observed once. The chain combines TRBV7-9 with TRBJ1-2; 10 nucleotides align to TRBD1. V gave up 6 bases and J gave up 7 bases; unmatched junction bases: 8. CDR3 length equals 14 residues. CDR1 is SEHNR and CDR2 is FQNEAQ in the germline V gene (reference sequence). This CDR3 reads CASSLDGQGGGYTF. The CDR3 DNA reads TGTGCCAGCAGTCTCGACGGACAGGGGGGTGGCTACACCTTC.

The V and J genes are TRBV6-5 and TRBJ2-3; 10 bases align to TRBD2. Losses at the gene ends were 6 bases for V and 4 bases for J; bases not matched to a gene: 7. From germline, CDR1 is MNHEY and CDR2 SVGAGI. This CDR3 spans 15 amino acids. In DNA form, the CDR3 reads TGTGCCAGCAGCCGAAGCGGGAGGGGAGCAGATACGCAGTATTTT. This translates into CASSRSGRGADTQYF.

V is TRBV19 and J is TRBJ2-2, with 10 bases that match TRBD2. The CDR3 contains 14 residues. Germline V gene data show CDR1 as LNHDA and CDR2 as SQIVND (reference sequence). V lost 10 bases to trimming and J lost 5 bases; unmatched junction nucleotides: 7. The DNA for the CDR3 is TGTGCCACTCAGAATAGCGGGAGGACCGGGGAGCTGTTTTTT. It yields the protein CATQNSGRTGELFF.

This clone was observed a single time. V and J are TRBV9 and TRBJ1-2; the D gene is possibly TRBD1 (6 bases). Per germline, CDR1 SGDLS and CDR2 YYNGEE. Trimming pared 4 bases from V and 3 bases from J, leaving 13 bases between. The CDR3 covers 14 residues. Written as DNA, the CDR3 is TGTGCCAGCAGCTCCCACAGGGTGGACTATGGCTACACCTTC. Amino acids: CASSSHRVDYGYTF.

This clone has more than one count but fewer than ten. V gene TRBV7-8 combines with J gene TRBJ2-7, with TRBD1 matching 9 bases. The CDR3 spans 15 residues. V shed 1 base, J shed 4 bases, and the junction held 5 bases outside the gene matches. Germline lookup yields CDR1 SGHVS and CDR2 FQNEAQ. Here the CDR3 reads CASSLVGTGIYEQYF. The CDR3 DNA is TGTGCCAGCAGCTTAGTTGGGACAGGGATATACGAGCAGTACTTC.

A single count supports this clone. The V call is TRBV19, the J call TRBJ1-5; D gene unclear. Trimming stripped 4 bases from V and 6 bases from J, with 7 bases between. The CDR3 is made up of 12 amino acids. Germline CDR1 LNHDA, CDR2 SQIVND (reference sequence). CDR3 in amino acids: CASSNPLQPQHF. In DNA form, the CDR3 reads TGTGCCAGTAGTAATCCCCTTCAGCCCCAGCATTTT.

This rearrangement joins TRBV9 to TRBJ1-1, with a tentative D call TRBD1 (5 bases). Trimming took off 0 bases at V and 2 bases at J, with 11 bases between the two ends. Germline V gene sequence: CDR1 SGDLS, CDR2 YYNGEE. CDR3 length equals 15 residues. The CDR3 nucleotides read TGTGCCAGCAGCGTAGCGGGGAGGGGAAACACTGAAGCTTTCTTT. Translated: CASSVAGRGNTEAFF.

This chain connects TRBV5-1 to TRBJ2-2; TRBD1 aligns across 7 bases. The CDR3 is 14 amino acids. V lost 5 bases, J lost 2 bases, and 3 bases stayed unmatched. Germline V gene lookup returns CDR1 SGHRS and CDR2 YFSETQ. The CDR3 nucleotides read TGCGCCAGCAGAACAGGGGCTAACACCGGGGAGCTGTTTTTT. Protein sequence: CASRTGANTGELFF.

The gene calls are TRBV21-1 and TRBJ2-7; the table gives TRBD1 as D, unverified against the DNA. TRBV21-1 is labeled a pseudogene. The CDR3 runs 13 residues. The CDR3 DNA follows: TGTCGAGGACCCACCAGGGCCCCCTACGAGCAGTACTTC. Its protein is CRGPTRAPYEQYF.

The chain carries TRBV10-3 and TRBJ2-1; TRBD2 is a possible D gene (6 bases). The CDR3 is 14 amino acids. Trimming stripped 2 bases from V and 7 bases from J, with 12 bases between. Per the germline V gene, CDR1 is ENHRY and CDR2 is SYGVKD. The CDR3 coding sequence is TGTGCCATCAGTGAGCCGGGACTTTGGAATGAGCAGTTCTTC. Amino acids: CAISEPGLWNEQFF.

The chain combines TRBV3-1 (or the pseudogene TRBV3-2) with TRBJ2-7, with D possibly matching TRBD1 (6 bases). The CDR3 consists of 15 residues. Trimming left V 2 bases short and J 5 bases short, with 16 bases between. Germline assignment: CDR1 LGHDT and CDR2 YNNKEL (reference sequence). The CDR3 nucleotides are TGTGCCAGCAGCCAAATCTCAGGGGTTGGGGACGAGCAGTACTTC. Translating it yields CASSQISGVGDEQYF.

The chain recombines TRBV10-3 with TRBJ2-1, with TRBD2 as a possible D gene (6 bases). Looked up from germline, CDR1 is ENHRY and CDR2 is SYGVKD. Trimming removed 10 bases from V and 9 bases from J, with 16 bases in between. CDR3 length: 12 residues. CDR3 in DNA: TGTGCCACCGTAGGCGGGGCGGGTGAGCAGTTCTTC. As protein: CATVGGAGEQFF.

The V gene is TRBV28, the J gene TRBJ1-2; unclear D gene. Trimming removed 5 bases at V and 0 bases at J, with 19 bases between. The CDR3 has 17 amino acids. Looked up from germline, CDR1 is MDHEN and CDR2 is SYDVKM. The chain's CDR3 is CASSPQIGGQANYGYTF. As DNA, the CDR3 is TGTGCCAGCAGTCCCCAGATTGGCGGGCAGGCTAACTATGGCTACACCTTC.

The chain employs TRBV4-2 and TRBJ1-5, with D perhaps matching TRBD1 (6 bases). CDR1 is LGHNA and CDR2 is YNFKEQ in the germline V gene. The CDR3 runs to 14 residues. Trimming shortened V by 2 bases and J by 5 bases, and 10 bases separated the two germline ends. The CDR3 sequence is CASSQRGGDQPQHF. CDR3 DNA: TGTGCCAGCAGCCAAAGGGGGGGGGATCAGCCCCAGCATTTT.

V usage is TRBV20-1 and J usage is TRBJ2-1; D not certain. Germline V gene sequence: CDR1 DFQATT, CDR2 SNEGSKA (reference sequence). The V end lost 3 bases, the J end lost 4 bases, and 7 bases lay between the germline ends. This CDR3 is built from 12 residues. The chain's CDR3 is CSASEAYNEQFF. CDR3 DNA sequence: TGCAGTGCTAGTGAGGCTTACAATGAGCAGTTCTTC.

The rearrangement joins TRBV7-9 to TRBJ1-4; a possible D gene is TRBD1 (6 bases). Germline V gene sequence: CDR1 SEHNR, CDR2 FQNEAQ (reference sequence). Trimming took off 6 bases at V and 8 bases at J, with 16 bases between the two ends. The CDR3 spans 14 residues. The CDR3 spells CASRRGGSEEKLFF. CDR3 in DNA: TGTGCCAGCAGACGTGGGGGCTCGGAAGAAAAACTGTTTTTT.

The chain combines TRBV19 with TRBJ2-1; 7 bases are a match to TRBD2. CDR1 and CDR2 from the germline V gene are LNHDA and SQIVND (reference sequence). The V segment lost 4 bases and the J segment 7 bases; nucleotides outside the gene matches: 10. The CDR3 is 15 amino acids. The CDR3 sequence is CASSRDYWGRNEQFF. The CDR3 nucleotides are TGTGCCAGTAGTAGGGACTACTGGGGGAGGAATGAGCAGTTCTTC.

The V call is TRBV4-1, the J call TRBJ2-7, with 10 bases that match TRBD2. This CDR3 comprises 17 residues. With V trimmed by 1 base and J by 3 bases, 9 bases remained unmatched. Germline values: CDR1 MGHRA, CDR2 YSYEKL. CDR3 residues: CASSQVDALAGRYEQYF. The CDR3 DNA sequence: TGCGCCAGCAGCCAAGTTGATGCACTAGCGGGACGCTACGAGCAGTACTTC.

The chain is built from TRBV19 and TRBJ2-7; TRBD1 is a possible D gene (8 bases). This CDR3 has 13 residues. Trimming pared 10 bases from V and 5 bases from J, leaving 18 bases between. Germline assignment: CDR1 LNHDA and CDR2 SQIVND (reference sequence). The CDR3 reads CATGGTGSHEQYF. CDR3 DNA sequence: TGTGCCACCGGGGGGACAGGTTCCCACGAGCAGTACTTC.

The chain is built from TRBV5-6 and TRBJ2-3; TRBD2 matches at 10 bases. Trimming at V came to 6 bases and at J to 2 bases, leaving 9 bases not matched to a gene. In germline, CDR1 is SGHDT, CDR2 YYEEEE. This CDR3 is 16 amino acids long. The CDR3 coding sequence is TGTGCCAGCACCCCCGGACTAGCGGCCAACACAGATACGCAGTATTTT. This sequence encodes CASTPGLAANTDTQYF.

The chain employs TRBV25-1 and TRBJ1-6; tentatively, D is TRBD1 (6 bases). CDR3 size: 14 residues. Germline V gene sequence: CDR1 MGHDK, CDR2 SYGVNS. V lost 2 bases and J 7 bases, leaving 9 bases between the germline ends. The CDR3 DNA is TGTGCCAGCAGTGAACAGGGGACCAATTCACCCCTCCACTTT. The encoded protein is CASSEQGTNSPLHF.

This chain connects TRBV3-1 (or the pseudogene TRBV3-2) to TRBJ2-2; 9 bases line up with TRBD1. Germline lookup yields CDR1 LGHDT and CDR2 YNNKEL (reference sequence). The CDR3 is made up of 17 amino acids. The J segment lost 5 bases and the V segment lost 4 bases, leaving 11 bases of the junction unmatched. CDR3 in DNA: TGTGCCAGCAGCCGATCTGGGGACAGGGTTTTAACCGGGGAGCTGTTTTTT. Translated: CASSRSGDRVLTGELFF.